These 9 T cell receptor beta chains came from one sample sequenced in a study of blood T cell repertoires in COVID-19. Sequencing was performed with immunoSEQ multiplex PCR; in TCRdb, only in-frame clones are kept and a portion is missing. The top ten hold 16% of the sample, which has about 50,000 clones, approximately 86% seen once. Input material: peripheral blood. All receptors derive from a man aged 40-49 years with acute or convalescent COVID-19.

The chain has TRBV3-1 (or the pseudogene TRBV3-2) and TRBJ1-1, with a possible D match to TRBD1 (6 bases). V was pared by 2 bases and J by 5 bases, with 9 bases between. Germline CDR1 and CDR2: LGHDT and YNNKEL (reference sequence). The CDR3 totals 13 residues. This CDR3 is CASSQTGRTEAFF. CDR3 coding DNA: TGTGCCAGCAGCCAAACAGGGCGGACTGAAGCTTTCTTT.

This chain joins TRBV9 and TRBJ2-3, with TRBD1 matching 7 bases. V lost 4 bases and J lost 2; bases outside the gene matches: 4. CDR3 size: 14 residues. Germline CDR1 and CDR2: SGDLS and YYNGEE. For the CDR3, the DNA is TGTGCCAGCAGCTCAGGGGGTGTCACAGATACGCAGTATTTT. Translating gives CASSSGGVTDTQYF.

This clone was seen a few times. V is TRBV19 and J is TRBJ1-1; D possibly corresponds to TRBD1 (6 bases). The CDR3 runs 12 residues. V lost 5 bases to trimming and J lost 10 bases, with 14 bases between them. Germline assignment: CDR1 LNHDA and CDR2 SQIVND (reference sequence). The CDR3 sequence is CASSSTTGLAFF. CDR3 nucleotide sequence: TGTGCCAGTAGTTCGACGACAGGCTTAGCTTTCTTT.

CDR3 DNA sequence: TGTGCCACCAGTGAACCTACTAGCGGGAGGGCCTCTGAGCAGTTCTTC. This gives the protein CATSEPTSGRASEQFF. The chain is built from TRBV24-1 and TRBJ2-1, with TRBD2 matching 13 bases. CDR1 KGHDR and CDR2 SFDVKD come from the germline V gene. This CDR3 comprises 16 residues. V lost 4 bases, J lost 9 bases, and 8 bases stayed unmatched.

The V and J genes are TRBV19 and TRBJ1-2; 7 bases are a match to TRBD1. The germline V gene encodes CDR1 LNHDA and CDR2 SQIVND (reference sequence). The junction had 6 bases not matched to a gene; V was cut back by 2 bases and J by 0 bases. This CDR3 contains 16 residues. The CDR3 nucleotides read TGTGCCAGTAGTATAATAGGGGGCTCAGCTAACTATGGCTACACCTTC. It specifies CASSIIGGSANYGYTF.

This sequence joins TRBV18 and TRBJ1-4, with D possibly being TRBD1 (6 bases). CDR1 and CDR2 (germline): KGHSH, LQKENI. Between the trimmed V and J ends, which lost 3 bases and 7 bases, there was a span of 18 bases. The CDR3 has 16 amino acids. The CDR3 bases are TGTGCCAGCTCACCCCTTGGGGGGGCCGGGCGTGAAAAACTGTTTTTT. Amino acid sequence: CASSPLGGAGREKLFF.

This clone was recorded only once. This chain connects TRBV2 to TRBJ1-5; a weak D match, TRBD1 (6 bases). Trimming removed 6 bases at V and 4 bases at J, with 10 bases between. Germline lookup yields CDR1 SNHLY and CDR2 FYNNEI. This CDR3 comprises 13 residues. The CDR3 nucleotides are TGTGCCAGCAGGGAACAGGGTAATCAGCCCCAGCATTTT. This codes for CASREQGNQPQHF.

This chain joins TRBV2 and TRBJ1-5; D is perhaps TRBD1 (6 bases). V lost 5 bases and J 6 bases, leaving 14 bases between the germline ends. Germline values: CDR1 SNHLY, CDR2 FYNNEI. CDR3 length: 14 amino acids. CDR3 protein: CASSIQGPGQPQHF. For the CDR3, the DNA is TGTGCCAGCAGTATTCAGGGGCCGGGTCAGCCCCAGCATTTT. Full variable domain (outside the CDR3, taken from reference TRBV2 and TRBJ1-5): EPEVTQTPSHQVTQMGQEVILRCVPISNHLYFYWYRQILGQKVEFLVSFYNNEISEKSEIFDDQFSVERPDGSNFTLKIRSTKLEDSAMYFCASSIQGPGQPQHFGDGTRLSIL.

This clone has just a few counts. The junction does not match germline at one end; this may be a read error. The chain recombines TRBV15 with TRBJ2-1; TRBD2 agrees at 14 bases. CDR1 is LNHNV and CDR2 is YYDKDF in the germline V gene (reference sequence). This CDR3 is built from 17 residues. CDR3 nucleotide sequence: TGTGCCACCACCAGACTAGCGGGGGGGTTCTCCTACAATGAGCAGTTCTTC. Its translation: CATTRLAGGFSYNEQFF.